These 19 T cell receptor beta chains were all obtained from the same sample, sequenced in a study of blood T cell repertoires in COVID-19. Profiling relied on immunoSEQ multiplex PCR, and the TCRdb table lists in-frame clones only, not all of them. The table records fewer than 120,000 clones, 70% to 90% of them present only once. The sample taken for sequencing was peripheral blood. These receptors were obtained from a human donor in a cohort sampled during active COVID-19.

The chain uses TRBV18 and TRBJ2-5; a possible D gene is TRBD2 (6 bases). Germline loops: CDR1 KGHSH, CDR2 LQKENI. V gave up 8 bases and J gave up 5 bases, with 18 bases separating them. The CDR3 extends over 14 amino acids. CDR3 sequence reads: CASARLRDSETQYF. CDR3 coding DNA: TGTGCCAGCGCGCGACTCCGGGACTCCGAGACCCAGTACTTC.

V usage is TRBV7-9 and J usage is TRBJ2-3, with 14 bases matching TRBD2. V was clipped by 6 bases and J by 6 bases; unmatched bases: 5. Per the germline V gene, CDR1 is SEHNR and CDR2 is FQNEAQ (reference sequence). The CDR3 is 15 residues long. CDR3 residues: CASSLRTSGRDTQYF. CDR3 DNA sequence: TGTGCCAGCAGTCTCAGGACTAGCGGGAGGGATACGCAGTATTTT.

V usage is TRBV29-1 and J usage is TRBJ1-2, with 9 bases lining up with TRBD1. The CDR3 spans 13 residues. The trim removed 6 bases at V and 4 bases at J, leaving 6 bases unmatched. The germline V gene has CDR1 SQVTM and CDR2 ANQGSEA. The CDR3 sequence is CSVDVQGAYGYTF. In DNA form, the CDR3 reads TGCAGCGTCGACGTACAGGGGGCCTATGGCTACACCTTC.

The chain couples TRBV27 to TRBJ1-5; D is ambiguous. Between the trimmed V and J ends, which lost 6 bases and 5 bases, there was a span of 11 bases. This CDR3 contains 13 residues. Germline CDR1 is MNHEY and CDR2 is SMNVEV (reference sequence). CDR3 region: CASSWALHQPQHF. CDR3 sequence (DNA): TGTGCCAGCAGCTGGGCACTCCATCAGCCCCAGCATTTT.

This clone was seen a handful of times. The V gene is TRBV20-1, the J gene TRBJ1-1; D gene ambiguous. Germline V gives CDR1 DFQATT, CDR2 SNEGSKA (reference sequence). The CDR3 is 13 amino acids. Trimming removed 3 bases at V and 6 bases at J, with 14 bases between. The CDR3 coding sequence is TGCAGTGCTAGTCGTCGGGGTCGGGCTGAAGCTTTCTTT. Its translation: CSASRRGRAEAFF.

V and J are TRBV9 and TRBJ2-1; 8 bases agree with TRBD2. V shed 3 bases, J shed 2 bases, and the junction held 7 bases outside the gene matches. This CDR3 has 16 residues. Germline V gives CDR1 SGDLS, CDR2 YYNGEE. The CDR3 spells CASSAFSGATYNEQFF. Here the CDR3 DNA reads TGTGCCAGCAGCGCCTTTAGCGGGGCCACCTACAATGAGCAGTTCTTC.

V gene TRBV11-3 combines with J gene TRBJ1-1; maybe TRBD1 (6 bases). The CDR3 has 13 residues. Trimming shortened V by 5 bases and J by 2 bases, and 9 bases separated the two germline ends. Germline CDR1 and CDR2: SGHNT and YENEEA. The CDR3 region has the DNA TGTGCCAGCAGCGAGGGACATAACACTGAAGCTTTCTTT. Amino acids: CASSEGHNTEAFF.

The V gene is TRBV28, the J gene TRBJ2-1; TRBD1 might be the D (5 bases). Germline loops: CDR1 MDHEN, CDR2 SYDVKM. Trimming pared 1 base from V and 2 bases from J, leaving 9 bases between. The CDR3 totals 15 residues. As DNA, the CDR3 is TGTGCCAGCAGTTTATATCAGGGCACCTACAATGAGCAGTTCTTC. It codes for CASSLYQGTYNEQFF. The whole variable domain, filled in from reference TRBV28 and TRBJ2-1, reads DVKVTQSSRYLVKRTGEKVFLECVQDMDHENMFWYRQDPGLGLRLIYFSYDVKMKEKGDIPEGYSVSREKKERFSLILESASTNQTSMYLCASSLYQGTYNEQFFGPGTRLTVL.

The V and J genes are TRBV6-5 and TRBJ1-3; D unresolved. Trimming stripped 4 bases from V and 4 bases from J, with 11 bases between. The length of the CDR3 is 14 residues. Germline V gene sequence: CDR1 MNHEY, CDR2 SVGAGI. CDR3 protein: CASSSVGAGNTIYF. The CDR3 DNA is TGTGCCAGCAGTTCCGTGGGAGCCGGAAACACCATATATTTT.

The rearrangement links TRBV27 to TRBJ2-7, with TRBD2 as a possible D gene (5 bases). This CDR3 spans 14 amino acids. Germline V gene lookup returns CDR1 MNHEY and CDR2 SMNVEV (reference sequence). Trimming stripped 0 bases from V and 2 bases from J, with 8 bases between. CDR3 loop: CASSLSPAAYEQYF. Written as DNA, the CDR3 is TGTGCCAGCAGTTTATCTCCAGCGGCCTACGAGCAGTACTTC.

The chain carries TRBV19 and TRBJ2-5; 7 nucleotides line up with TRBD1. The germline CDR1 and CDR2 sequences are LNHDA and SQIVND (reference sequence). The CDR3 is 15 amino acids. The V segment lost 1 base and the J segment 3 bases; nucleotides outside the gene matches: 5. The CDR3 DNA reads as TGTGCCAGTAGTATAGGAGGGGGCCTGGAAGAGACCCAGTACTTC. This sequence encodes CASSIGGGLEETQYF.

This rearrangement joins TRBV28 to TRBJ2-1; 9 bases agree with TRBD1. V dropped 8 bases and J dropped 7; count of bases not matched to a gene: 18. The germline V gene has CDR1 MDHEN and CDR2 SYDVKM. The CDR3 has 17 residues. CDR3 sequence (DNA): TGTGCCAGCCTCGGCCTCCCGGGACAGGGAGTTAGGAATGAGCAGTTCTTC. Its protein product is CASLGLPGQGVRNEQFF.

The rearrangement joins TRBV27 to TRBJ2-7; 9 bases line up with TRBD2. Germline V gene sequence: CDR1 MNHEY, CDR2 SMNVEV (reference sequence). V trimming: 0 bases; J trimming: 4 bases; junction bases outside the gene matches: 10. The CDR3 is 17 amino acids. CDR3 DNA sequence: TGTGCCAGCAGTTTATCGTTTTCCCAGACTAGCGGATACGAGCAGTACTTC. Translation gives CASSLSFSQTSGYEQYF.

V and J are TRBV18 and TRBJ1-3; TRBD1 is a possible D gene (6 bases). V lost 4 bases, J lost 4 bases, and 8 bases lay in between. Germline CDR1 KGHSH, CDR2 LQKENI. This CDR3 contains 13 residues. The CDR3 sequence: CASSRGTGNTIYF. The CDR3 nucleotides are TGTGCCAGCTCACGAGGGACAGGAAACACCATATATTTT.

The chain recombines TRBV2 with TRBJ2-7; maybe TRBD1 (6 bases). Trimming stripped 3 bases from V and 2 bases from J, with 11 bases between. CDR3 length: 14 amino acids. The germline gives CDR1 SNHLY, CDR2 FYNNEI. Written as DNA, the CDR3 is TGTGCCAGCAGTGAGTTGGGGGACACCTACGAGCAGTACTTC. Protein product: CASSELGDTYEQYF.

The rearrangement uses TRBV27 and TRBJ1-5, with a tentative D call TRBD1 (5 bases). Between the trimmed V and J ends, which lost 3 bases and 1 base, there was a span of 31 bases. Germline-derived CDR1 and CDR2 are MNHEY and SMNVEV (reference sequence). This CDR3 has 22 residues. CDR3 bases: TGTGCCAGCAGTTTCGAGGGCCCGCGGGGCCCCAATCCTAGACAAAGCAATCAGCCCCAGCATTTT. It encodes CASSFEGPRGPNPRQSNQPQHF.

V gene TRBV6-5 combines with J gene TRBJ2-7; D ambiguous. Trimming shortened V by 5 bases and J by 0 bases, and 8 bases separated the two germline ends. The CDR3 is made up of 13 amino acids. Germline values: CDR1 MNHEY, CDR2 SVGAGI. The CDR3 bases are TGTGCCAGCAGTACAGAGAGCTCCTACGAGCAGTACTTC. Its protein is CASSTESSYEQYF.

This clone was found a few times. The chain recombines TRBV2 with TRBJ2-7; no clear D gene. Germline-derived CDR1 and CDR2 are SNHLY and FYNNEI. V dropped 6 bases and J dropped 0 bases, with 3 bases sitting between them. The CDR3 has 11 residues. The DNA for the CDR3 is TGTGCCAGCAGGAGCTCCTACGAGCAGTACTTC. Protein: CASRSSYEQYF.

This clone was detected only once. The chain joins TRBV6-5 to TRBJ2-3, with TRBD1 matching 7 bases. This CDR3 is 14 amino acids long. CDR1 is MNHEY, CDR2 SVGAGI, per germline. Losses at the gene ends were 8 bases for V and 1 base for J; bases not matched to a gene: 6. The CDR3 loop reads CASATGTGTDTQYF. For the CDR3, the DNA is TGTGCCAGCGCAACCGGGACAGGCACAGATACGCAGTATTTT.